Detailed here is one T cell receptor beta chain. A much larger clone differs from this one at a single base, so this may be a read error. This record belongs to a study of tumor and adjacent non-tumor tissue in lung cancer. The template was RNA from unsorted bulk tissue. More than 3 cm separated this lung sample from the edge of the tumor. Three rounds of nested PCR, following a modified ARM-PCR protocol, produced the TCRbeta library. Via MiXCR, TCRdb re-called the multiplex PCR reads, giving one row per CDR3 protein. The table records 60,000 or so distinct CDR3 sequences, about 55% of them present only once. Per the germline V gene, CDR1 is KGHDR and CDR2 is SFDVKD. The CDR3 loop spans 13 amino acids. V lost 4 bases and J 10 bases, leaving 13 bases between the germline ends.

The V gene is TRBV24-1, the J gene TRBJ2-1, with D possibly TRBD1 on 5 matching bases. The sequence was collected from a man between 70 and 80 years old with non-small cell lung cancer. The sample comprised distant non-tumor lung tissue. This CDR3 is CATSDLRAGEQFF. CDR3 DNA: TGTGCCACCAGTGACCTCAGGGCTGGGGAGCAGTTCTTC.